Listed below are T cell receptor beta chains from one sample, sequenced in a study of neurological immune-mediated disorders. From the 5' RACE reads, TCRdb called clonotypes with MiXCR, one entry per CDR3 protein. Counted here are about 35,000 distinct CDR3 sequences, around 7.8% occurring once; the ten biggest clones make up around 4.5%. The specimen was PBMCs. Source of these receptors: a woman aged 40 to 50 in good health. The conserved cysteine and the conserved F or W are not part of the CDR3 here. Size is stated as how often the clone was seen (once, few, many) or a class if it is expanded.

clone size,V gene,J gene,CDR3 protein
many,TRBV3-1,TRBJ2-7,ASSQRDPSYEQY
many,TRBV4-2,TRBJ2-1,ASSPTLGSGGSAYNEQF
many,TRBV3-1,TRBJ2-7,ASSQGSSGGNYEQY
few,TRBV27,TRBJ2-7,ASSSATSGILEQY
many,TRBV20-1,TRBJ1-4,SAIDGLNEKLF
many,TRBV12-3/TRBV12-4,TRBJ1-4,ASSNTGLGNEKLF
many,TRBV2,TRBJ1-5,ASSGQGGNQPQH
many,TRBV9,TRBJ1-2,ASSALDRAGYT
many,TRBV6-1,TRBJ1-6,ASSPRPDSSYNSPLH
many,TRBV2,TRBJ2-3,ASSDWSTYTQY
many,TRBV5-1,TRBJ2-5,ASSQTSGQETQY
many,TRBV7-9,TRBJ2-1,ASSLGQGFNNEQF
many,TRBV20-1,TRBJ2-5,SANEGAGVYQETQY
many,TRBV2,TRBJ2-5,ASRLLATAGETQY
many,TRBV18,TRBJ1-1,ASSPVSRDMTF
many,TRBV20-1,TRBJ1-2,SARPPGQVYGYT
many,TRBV4-1,TRBJ1-2,ASSQAVGNYGYT
many,TRBV5-1,TRBJ2-3,ASSGDRGHTDTQY
many,TRBV5-5,TRBJ1-1,ASSSLGGMNTEAF
many,TRBV9,TRBJ2-2,ASSPAYRGLLNTGELF
many,TRBV6-5,TRBJ1-1,ASSSRRQGGNTEAF